This TCR beta chain was identified during a study of T cells in women clearing cervical HPV infection. The assay was immunoSEQ multiplex PCR, and TCRdb's table has in-frame clones only and misses some. Listed are around 19,000 clones; 6.5% to 8% falls within the top ten. About this clone itself: From the germline J gene comes the end of the CDR3, since the read stops 3 residues before it. The same CDR3 can be traced to other DNA sequences in this sample.

Germline loops: CDR1 DFQATT, CDR2 SNEGSKA (reference sequence). CDR3 size: 14 residues. The V end was cut by 5 bases, the J end by 0 bases, with 11 bases between. The sequenced material came from blood buffy coat. The gene calls are TRBV20-1 and TRBJ1-3, with D perhaps TRBD1 (5 bases). The TCR originated in a woman between 18 and 70 years old with a cervical HPV16 infection that either progressed to CIN3+ or cleared (not recorded which). CDR3 sequence reads: CSAGDSSSGNTIYF. The CDR3 DNA, read in part, is TGCAGTGCTGGGGACTCGAGCTCTGGAAACACC.